These T cell receptor beta chains were read from a single sample in a study of cytomegalovirus exposure and HLA in healthy donors. This table comes from immunoSEQ multiplex PCR, and its TCRdb copy is limited to in-frame clones, with some not included. The table shows around 190,000 clones, with 82% occurring only once. Sample: PBMCs. Receptor source: a woman in her fifties or sixties in good health and CMV-seronegative. The CDR3 runs from the conserved cysteine through the conserved F or W. D genes are given only for firm matches. Clone size is given for some rows only: seen once, a few or many times, or a class if the clone is expanded.

TRBV9	TRBJ1-4	.	TRBD1	TGTGCCAGCAGCACCACCGGGACAGGGGATGAAAAACTGTTTTTT	CASSTTGTGDEKLFF
TRBV11-2	TRBJ2-7	.	TRBD2	TGTGCCAGCAGCTTACTGGCGGGAGGGAGCTCCTACGAGCAGTACTTC	CASSLLAGGSSYEQYF
TRBV7-3	TRBJ1-1	once	.	TGTGCCAGCAGCTCACAGGGCAACACTGAAGCTTTCTTT	CASSSQGNTEAFF
TRBV7-9	TRBJ2-1	few	TRBD1	TGTGCCAGCAGCCCCCCTGCAGGGGACAGGGATCTCTACAATGAGCAGTTCTTC	CASSPPAGDRDLYNEQFF
TRBV5-8	TRBJ2-7	.	TRBD2	TGTGCCAGCCACCGGGGCGGGGGGGTAGAAGAGCAGTACTTC	CASHRGGGVEEQYF
TRBV4-3	TRBJ2-2	.	.	TGCGCCAGCAGCCAACACTTGGGGGCAGGGGGGACCGGGGAGCTGTTTTTT	CASSQHLGAGGTGELFF
TRBV14	TRBJ2-3	.	TRBD1	TGTGCCAGCAGCCAAGATCGAGGACAGGGATTCCCAGATACGCAGTATTTT	CASSQDRGQGFPDTQYF
TRBV12-2	TRBJ1-2	once	.	TGTGCAAGTCGCTTAGGGTGGCCGGGCTATGGCTACACCTTC	CASRLGWPGYGYTF
TRBV14	TRBJ2-1	.	.	TGTGCCAGCAAAGAGCAGGGGAGTAAAGGACCCCCCAATGAGCAGTTCTTC	CASKEQGSKGPPNEQFF
TRBV9	TRBJ2-7	.	TRBD2	TGTGCCAGCAGCGTAGGGGGGGGAGTCGACTACGAGCAGTACTTC	CASSVGGGVDYEQYF
TRBV28	TRBJ1-5	.	.	TGTGCCAGCAGAACAGGACAGAATCAGCCCCAGCATTTT	CASRTGQNQPQHF
TRBV6-5	TRBJ2-7	.	.	TGTGCCAGCAGTTACGGGCAGGGGGGCTACGAGCAGTACTTC	CASSYGQGGYEQYF
TRBV10-1	TRBJ2-1	.	TRBD1	TGCGCCAGCAGCGTGCCCGACAGGGTCAATGAGCAGTTCTTC	CASSVPDRVNEQFF
TRBV5-3	TRBJ2-6	.	TRBD1	TGTGCCAGAAGCTTGGTTAGACAGGGGGTCTGTGGGGCCAACGTCCTGACTTTC	CARSLVRQGVCGANVLTF
TRBV23-1	TRBJ1-1	.	.	TGCGCCAGTAAAGGAGTTGAAGCTTTCTTT	CASKGVEAFF
TRBV12-5	TRBJ1-1	.	.	TGTGCTAGTGTCTCAACTGGGGCCAACGTGGCTTTCTTT	CASVSTGANVAFF
TRBV7-2	TRBJ2-1	.	TRBD2	TGTGCCAGCAGCCAACTAGCGGGAGTTGGAAATGAGCAGTTCTTC	CASSQLAGVGNEQFF
TRBV19	TRBJ2-2	few	TRBD2	TGTGCCAGTAGTGCAGGACTAGCGGAGAACACCGGGGAGCTGTTTTTT	CASSAGLAENTGELFF
TRBV6-1	TRBJ2-5	.	.	TGTGCCAGCAGTATGAATGCGGACAGCCGAGAGACCCAGTACTTC	CASSMNADSRETQYF
TRBV29-1	TRBJ2-3	few	.	TGCAGCGTGGGGTCGCCAGGGGCTACAGATACGCAGTATTTT	CSVGSPGATDTQYF
TRBV7-2	TRBJ1-2	.	TRBD1	TGTGCCAGCAGCCTGGGACAGGGATGGATTAATGGCTACACCTTC	CASSLGQGWINGYTF
TRBV7-8	TRBJ1-2	once	TRBD1	TGTGCCAGCAGCCCGAGGACAGGGATCGGCTATGGCTACACCTTC	CASSPRTGIGYGYTF
TRBV7-2	TRBJ2-7	once	TRBD1	TGTGCCAGCAGCTCCTATGGACAGGGCTCCTACGAGCAGTACTTC	CASSSYGQGSYEQYF
TRBV6-5	TRBJ2-1	.	.	TGTGCCAGCTCGGCAGGGAGGTACAATGAGCAGTTCTTC	CASSAGRYNEQFF
TRBV15	TRBJ2-7	.	.	TGTGCCACCGGGGGCGACCCCTACGAGCAGTACTTC	CATGGDPYEQYF
TRBV18	TRBJ2-7	.	.	TGTGCCAGCTCACCAGTCAGGGCCCTCTCCTACGAGCAGTACTTC	CASSPVRALSYEQYF
TRBV6-5	TRBJ2-1	.	.	TGTGCCAGCAGTTACGGGGCCCAATACAATGAGCAGTTCTTC	CASSYGAQYNEQFF
TRBV5-1	TRBJ2-1	.	.	TGCGCCAGCAGCTACATAAACAATGAGCAGTTCTTC	CASSYINNEQFF
TRBV7-6	TRBJ2-5	.	TRBD1	TGTGCCAGCAGCTTAGCGCAAGGGACAGGTTTGGAGACCCAGTACTTC	CASSLAQGTGLETQYF
TRBV18	TRBJ2-7	.	TRBD2	TGTGCCAGCTCACCCCTTCGAACTAGCGGGAGTTTGCAGTACTTC	CASSPLRTSGSLQYF
TRBV7-9	TRBJ2-1	.	TRBD1	TGTGCCAGCAGCCGGCGAGGACAGGGATACAATGAGCAGTTCTTC	CASSRRGQGYNEQFF
TRBV6-1	TRBJ2-7	.	.	TGTGCCAGCACCCGGACCGGGACACCCCTCGACGAGCAGTACTTC	CASTRTGTPLDEQYF
TRBV9	TRBJ2-5	.	TRBD2	TGTGCCAGCAGCGTAGGGGGGGGCGGGAGGGGGAACCCCCAAGAGACCCAGTACTTC	CASSVGGGGRGNPQETQYF
TRBV2	TRBJ2-7	.	.	TGTGCCAGCAGCCTGTCCGGACTATCCTACGAGCAGTACTTC	CASSLSGLSYEQYF
TRBV28	TRBJ2-2	.	TRBD2	TGTGCCAGCAGTTTACGGGAGGACACCGGGGAGCTGTTTTTT	CASSLREDTGELFF
TRBV19	TRBJ2-1	.	TRBD2	TGTGCCAGTAGTAGGGGTCGGAGCGGGGCTTACAATGAGCAGTTCTTC	CASSRGRSGAYNEQFF
TRBV28	TRBJ2-1	.	TRBD2	TGTGCCAGCAGTTTACTCGGACTAGCGGGGTACAATGAGCAGTTCTTC	CASSLLGLAGYNEQFF
TRBV4-3	TRBJ2-5	.	TRBD1	TGCGCCAGCAGCCGACAGGGGGGAGAGACCCAGTACTTC	CASSRQGGETQYF
TRBV7-9	TRBJ2-3	.	.	TGTGCCAGCAGCTTTGTAAGCACAGATACGCAGTATTTT	CASSFVSTDTQYF
TRBV7-6	TRBJ2-7	.	TRBD2	TGTGCCAGCAGCAAAGGGGGACTACTAGCGGGGTGGGGCCTCTACGAGCAGTACTTC	CASSKGGLLAGWGLYEQYF
TRBV11-2	TRBJ1-1	.	.	TGTGCCAGCAGCTTAAGGAGGGTGAGTCTTTCCACTGAAGCTTTCTTT	CASSLRRVSLSTEAFF
TRBV9	TRBJ2-7	.	TRBD1	TGTGCCAGCAGCGTGGACAGGGGCTCCTACGAGCAGTACTTC	CASSVDRGSYEQYF